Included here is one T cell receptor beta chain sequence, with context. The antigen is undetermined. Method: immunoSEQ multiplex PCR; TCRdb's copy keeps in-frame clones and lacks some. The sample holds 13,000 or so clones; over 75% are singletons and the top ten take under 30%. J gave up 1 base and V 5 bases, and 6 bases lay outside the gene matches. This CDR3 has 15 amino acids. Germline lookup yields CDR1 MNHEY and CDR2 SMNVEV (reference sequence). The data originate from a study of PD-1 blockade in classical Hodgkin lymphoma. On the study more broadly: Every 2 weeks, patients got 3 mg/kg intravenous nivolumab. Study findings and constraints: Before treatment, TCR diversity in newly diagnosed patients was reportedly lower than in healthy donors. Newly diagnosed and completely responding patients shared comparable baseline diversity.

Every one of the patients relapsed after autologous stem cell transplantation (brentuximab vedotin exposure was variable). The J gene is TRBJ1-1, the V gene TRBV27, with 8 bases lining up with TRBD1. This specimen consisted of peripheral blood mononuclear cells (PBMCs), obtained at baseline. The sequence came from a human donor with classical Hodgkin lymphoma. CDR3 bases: TGTGCCAGCAGTCTCTTAGGGACAGGGAACACTGAAGCTTTCTTT. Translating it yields CASSLLGTGNTEAFF.